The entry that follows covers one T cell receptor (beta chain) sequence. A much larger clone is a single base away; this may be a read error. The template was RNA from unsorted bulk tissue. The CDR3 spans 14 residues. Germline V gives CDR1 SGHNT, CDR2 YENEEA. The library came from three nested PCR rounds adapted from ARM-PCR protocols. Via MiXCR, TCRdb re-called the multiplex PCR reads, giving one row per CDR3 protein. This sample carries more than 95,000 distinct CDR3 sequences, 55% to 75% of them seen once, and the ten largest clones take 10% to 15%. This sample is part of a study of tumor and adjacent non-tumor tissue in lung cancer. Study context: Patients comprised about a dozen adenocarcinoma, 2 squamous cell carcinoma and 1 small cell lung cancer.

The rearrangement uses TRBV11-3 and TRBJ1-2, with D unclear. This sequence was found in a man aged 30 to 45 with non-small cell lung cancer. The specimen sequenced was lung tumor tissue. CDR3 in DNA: TGTGCCAGCAGCTTAACGGGCGCTAACTATGGCTGCACCTTC. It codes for CASSLTGANYGCTF. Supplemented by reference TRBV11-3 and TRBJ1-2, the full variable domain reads EAGVVQSPRYKIIEKKQPVAFWCNPISGHNTLYWYLQNLGQGPELLIRYENEEAVDDSQLPKDRFSAERLKGVDSTLKIQPAELGDSAVYLCASSLTGANYGCTFGSGTRLTVV.